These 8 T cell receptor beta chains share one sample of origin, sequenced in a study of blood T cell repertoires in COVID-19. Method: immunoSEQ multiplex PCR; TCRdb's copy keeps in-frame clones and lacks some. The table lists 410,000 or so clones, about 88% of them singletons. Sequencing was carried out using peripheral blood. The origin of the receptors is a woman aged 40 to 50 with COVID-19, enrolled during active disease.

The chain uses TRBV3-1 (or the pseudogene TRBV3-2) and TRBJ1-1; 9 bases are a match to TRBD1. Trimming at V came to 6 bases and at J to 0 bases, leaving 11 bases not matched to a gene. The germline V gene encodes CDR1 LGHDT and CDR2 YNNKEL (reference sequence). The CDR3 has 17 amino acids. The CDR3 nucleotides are TGTGCCAGCAGATTAAGGGGGACAGGGATCATGAACACTGAAGCTTTCTTT. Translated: CASRLRGTGIMNTEAFF.

As DNA, the CDR3 is TGTGCCAGCAGTCCTACAGGGGATAATCAGCCCCAGCATTTT. Amino acid sequence: CASSPTGDNQPQHF. This chain uses TRBV6-5 with TRBJ1-5; 7 nucleotides line up with TRBD1. Per the germline V gene, CDR1 is MNHEY and CDR2 is SVGAGI. There are 14 residues in the CDR3. Losses at the gene ends were 5 bases for V and 4 bases for J; bases not matched to a gene: 5.

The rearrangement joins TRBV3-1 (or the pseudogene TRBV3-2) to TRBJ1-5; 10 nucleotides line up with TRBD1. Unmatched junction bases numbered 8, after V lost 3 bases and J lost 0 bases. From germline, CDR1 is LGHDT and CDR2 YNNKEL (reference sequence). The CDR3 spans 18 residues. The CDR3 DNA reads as TGTGCCAGCAGCCACGGACAGGGGGTCTCCAATAGCAATCAGCCCCAGCATTTT. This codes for CASSHGQGVSNSNQPQHF.

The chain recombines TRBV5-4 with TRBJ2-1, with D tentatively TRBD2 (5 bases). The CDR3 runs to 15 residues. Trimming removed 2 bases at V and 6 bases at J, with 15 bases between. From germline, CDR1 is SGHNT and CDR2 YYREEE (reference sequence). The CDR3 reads CASSLMGDVRNEQFF. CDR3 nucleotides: TGTGCCAGCAGCTTAATGGGAGACGTGCGCAATGAGCAGTTCTTC. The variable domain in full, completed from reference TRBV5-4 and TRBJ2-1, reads ETGVTQSPTHLIKTRGQQVTLRCSSQSGHNTVSWYQQALGQGPQFIFQYYREEENGRGNFPPRFSGLQFPNYSSELNVNALELDDSALYLCASSLMGDVRNEQFFGPGTRLTVL.

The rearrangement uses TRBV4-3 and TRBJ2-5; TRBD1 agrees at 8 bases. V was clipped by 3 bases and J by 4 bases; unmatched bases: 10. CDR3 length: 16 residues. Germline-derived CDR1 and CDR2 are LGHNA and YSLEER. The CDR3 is CASSQETDRATETQYF. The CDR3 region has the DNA TGCGCCAGCAGCCAGGAGACGGACAGGGCAACAGAGACCCAGTACTTC.

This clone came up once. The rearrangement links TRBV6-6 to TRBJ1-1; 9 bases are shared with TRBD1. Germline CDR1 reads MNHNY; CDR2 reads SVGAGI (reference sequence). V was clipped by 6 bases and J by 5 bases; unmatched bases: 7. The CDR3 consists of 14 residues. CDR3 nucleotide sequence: TGTGCCAGCAGATCAAGGACAGGGGATACTGAAGCTTTCTTT. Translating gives CASRSRTGDTEAFF.

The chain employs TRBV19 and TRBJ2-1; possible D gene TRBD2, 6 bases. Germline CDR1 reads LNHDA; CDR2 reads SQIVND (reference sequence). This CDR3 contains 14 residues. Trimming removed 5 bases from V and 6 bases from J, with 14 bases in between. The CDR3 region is CASSSSGYPNEQFF. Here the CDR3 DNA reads TGTGCCAGTAGTTCCAGCGGGTACCCCAATGAGCAGTTCTTC.

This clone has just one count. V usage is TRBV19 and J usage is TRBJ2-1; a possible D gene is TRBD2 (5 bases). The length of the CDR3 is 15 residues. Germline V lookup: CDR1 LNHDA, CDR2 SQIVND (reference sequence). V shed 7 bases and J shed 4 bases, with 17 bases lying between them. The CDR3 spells CASTPTGLIYNEQFF. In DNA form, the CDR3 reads TGTGCCAGTACCCCCACCGGACTGATTTACAATGAGCAGTTCTTC.